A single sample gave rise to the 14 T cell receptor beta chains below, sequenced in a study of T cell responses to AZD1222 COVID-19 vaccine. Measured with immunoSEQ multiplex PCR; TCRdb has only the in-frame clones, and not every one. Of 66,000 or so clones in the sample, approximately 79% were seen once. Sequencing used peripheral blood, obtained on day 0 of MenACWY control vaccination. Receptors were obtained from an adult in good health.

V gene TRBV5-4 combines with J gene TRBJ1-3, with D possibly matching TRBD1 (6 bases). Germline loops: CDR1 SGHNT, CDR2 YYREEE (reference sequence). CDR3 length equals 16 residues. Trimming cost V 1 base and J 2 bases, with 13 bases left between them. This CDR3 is CASSLNRGTTGNTIYF. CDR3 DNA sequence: TGTGCCAGCAGCTTGAATAGGGGGACCACTGGAAACACCATATATTTT.

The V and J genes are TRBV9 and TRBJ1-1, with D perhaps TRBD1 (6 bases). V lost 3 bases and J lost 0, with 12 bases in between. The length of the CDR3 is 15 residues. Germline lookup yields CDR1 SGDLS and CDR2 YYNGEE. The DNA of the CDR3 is TGTGCCAGCAGCGAGGGGGGGAGCATGAACACTGAAGCTTTCTTT. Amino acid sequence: CASSEGGSMNTEAFF.

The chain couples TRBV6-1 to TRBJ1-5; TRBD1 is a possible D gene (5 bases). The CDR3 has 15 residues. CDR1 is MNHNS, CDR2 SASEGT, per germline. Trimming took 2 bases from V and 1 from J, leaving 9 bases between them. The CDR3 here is CASSENRGSNQPQHF. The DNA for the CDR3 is TGTGCCAGCAGTGAAAACCGGGGGAGCAATCAGCCCCAGCATTTT.

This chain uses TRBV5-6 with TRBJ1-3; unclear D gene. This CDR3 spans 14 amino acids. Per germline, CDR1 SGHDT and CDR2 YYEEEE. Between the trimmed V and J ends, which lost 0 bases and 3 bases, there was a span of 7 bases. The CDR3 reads CASSLGPVGNTIYF. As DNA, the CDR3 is TGTGCCAGCAGCTTGGGCCCCGTTGGAAACACCATATATTTT.

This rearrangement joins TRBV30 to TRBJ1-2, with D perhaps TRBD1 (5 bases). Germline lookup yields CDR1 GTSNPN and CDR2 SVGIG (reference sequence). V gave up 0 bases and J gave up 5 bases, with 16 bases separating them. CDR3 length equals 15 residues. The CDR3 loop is CAWSVRSGGWYGYTF. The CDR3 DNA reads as TGTGCCTGGAGTGTACGTTCCGGGGGATGGTATGGCTACACCTTC. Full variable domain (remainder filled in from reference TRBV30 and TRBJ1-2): SQTIHQWPATLVQPVGSPLSLECTVEGTSNPNLYWYRQAAGRGLQLLFYSVGIGQISSEVPQNLSASRPQDRQFILSSKKLLLSDSGFYLCAWSVRSGGWYGYTFGSGTRLTVV.

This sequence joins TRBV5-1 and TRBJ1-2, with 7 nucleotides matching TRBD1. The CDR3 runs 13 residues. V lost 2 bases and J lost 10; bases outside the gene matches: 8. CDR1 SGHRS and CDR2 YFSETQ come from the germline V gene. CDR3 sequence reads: CASSFGTADPYTF. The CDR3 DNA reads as TGCGCCAGCAGCTTCGGGACAGCCGACCCCTACACCTTC.

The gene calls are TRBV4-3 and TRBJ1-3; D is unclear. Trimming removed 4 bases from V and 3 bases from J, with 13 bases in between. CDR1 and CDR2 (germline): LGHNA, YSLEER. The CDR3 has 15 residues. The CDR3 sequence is CASSPGPTHGNTIYF. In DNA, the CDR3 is TGCGCCAGCAGCCCCGGGCCAACCCATGGAAACACCATATATTTT.

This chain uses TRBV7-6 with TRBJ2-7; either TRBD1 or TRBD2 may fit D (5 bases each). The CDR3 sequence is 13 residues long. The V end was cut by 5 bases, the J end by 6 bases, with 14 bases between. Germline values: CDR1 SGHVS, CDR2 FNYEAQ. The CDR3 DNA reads TGTGCCAGCAGCGCCGGGACCTCGGGCGAGCAGTACTTC. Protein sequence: CASSAGTSGEQYF.

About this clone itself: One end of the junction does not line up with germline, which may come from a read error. This chain's CDR3 is CASSQASGSHTKF. In DNA form, the CDR3 reads TGCGCCAGCAGCCAAGCGTCAGGGTCCCACACAAAATTC. The genes are TRBV4-3 and TRBJ1-2; D is perhaps TRBD1 (5 bases). The CDR3 contains 13 residues. CDR1 and CDR2 (germline): LGHNA, YSLEER.

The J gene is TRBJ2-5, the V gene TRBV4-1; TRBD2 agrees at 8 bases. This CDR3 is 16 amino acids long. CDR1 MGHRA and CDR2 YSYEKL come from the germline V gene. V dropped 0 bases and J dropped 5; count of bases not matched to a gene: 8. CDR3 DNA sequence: TGCGCCAGCAGCCAAGATCCAGCGGGAGTGATGGAGACCCAGTACTTC. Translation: CASSQDPAGVMETQYF.

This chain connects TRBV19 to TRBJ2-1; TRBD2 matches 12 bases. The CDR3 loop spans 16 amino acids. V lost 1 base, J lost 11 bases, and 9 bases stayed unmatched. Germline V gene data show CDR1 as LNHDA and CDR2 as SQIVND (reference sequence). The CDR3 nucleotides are TGTGCCAGTAGTATAGGGGGGACTAGCGGGCTAGATAAGCAGTTCTTC. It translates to CASSIGGTSGLDKQFF.

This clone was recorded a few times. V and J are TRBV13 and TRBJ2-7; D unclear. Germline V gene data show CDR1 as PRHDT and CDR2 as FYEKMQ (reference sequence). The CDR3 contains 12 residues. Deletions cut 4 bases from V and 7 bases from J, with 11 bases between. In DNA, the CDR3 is TGTGCCAGCAGCTCTTCGGAAGGGGAGCAGTACTTC. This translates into CASSSSEGEQYF.

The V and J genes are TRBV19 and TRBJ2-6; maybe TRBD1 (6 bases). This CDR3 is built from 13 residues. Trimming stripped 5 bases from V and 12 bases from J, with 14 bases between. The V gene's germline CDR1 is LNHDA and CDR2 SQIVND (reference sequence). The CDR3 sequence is CASSEDRPPVLTF. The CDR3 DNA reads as TGTGCCAGTAGTGAAGACAGGCCCCCCGTCCTGACTTTC.

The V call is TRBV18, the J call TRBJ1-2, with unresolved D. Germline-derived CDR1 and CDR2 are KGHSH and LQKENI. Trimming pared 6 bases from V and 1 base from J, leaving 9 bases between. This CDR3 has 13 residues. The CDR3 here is CASSEENNYGYTF. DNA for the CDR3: TGTGCCAGCTCGGAGGAGAATAACTATGGCTACACCTTC.